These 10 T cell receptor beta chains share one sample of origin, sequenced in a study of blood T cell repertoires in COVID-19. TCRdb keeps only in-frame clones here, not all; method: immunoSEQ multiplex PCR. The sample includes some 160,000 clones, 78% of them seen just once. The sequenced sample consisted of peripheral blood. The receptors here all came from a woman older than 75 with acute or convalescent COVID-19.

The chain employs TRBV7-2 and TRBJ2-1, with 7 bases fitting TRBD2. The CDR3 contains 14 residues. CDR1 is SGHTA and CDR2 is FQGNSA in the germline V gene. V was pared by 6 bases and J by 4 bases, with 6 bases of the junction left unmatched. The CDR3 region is CASRPTSDYNEQFF. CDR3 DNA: TGTGCCAGCAGGCCAACTAGCGATTACAATGAGCAGTTCTTC.

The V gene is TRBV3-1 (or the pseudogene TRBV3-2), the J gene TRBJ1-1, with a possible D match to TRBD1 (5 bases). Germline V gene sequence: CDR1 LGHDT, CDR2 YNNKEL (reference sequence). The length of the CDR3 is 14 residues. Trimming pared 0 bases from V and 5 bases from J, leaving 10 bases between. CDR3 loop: CASSQEGVKTEAFF. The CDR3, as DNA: TGTGCCAGCAGCCAAGAAGGGGTTAAGACTGAAGCTTTCTTT.

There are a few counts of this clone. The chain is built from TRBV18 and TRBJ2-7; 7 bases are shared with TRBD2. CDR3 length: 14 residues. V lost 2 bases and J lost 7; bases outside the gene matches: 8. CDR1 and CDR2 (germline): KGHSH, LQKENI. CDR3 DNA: TGTGCCAGCTCACCAGGGCTAGCGGAGATAGAGCAGTACTTC. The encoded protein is CASSPGLAEIEQYF.

CDR3 amino acids: CAWSSTGNQPQHF. The CDR3 nucleotides read TGTGCCTGGAGTTCGACGGGGAATCAGCCCCAGCATTTT. This chain joins TRBV30 and TRBJ1-5; D gene ambiguous. V was pared by 2 bases and J by 4 bases, with 9 bases between. The CDR3 has 13 amino acids. CDR1 and CDR2 from the germline V gene are GTSNPN and SVGIG (reference sequence). Based on the CDR3 plus reference TRBV30 and TRBJ1-5, the full variable domain is SQTIHQWPATLVQPVGSPLSLECTVEGTSNPNLYWYRQAAGRGLQLLFYSVGIGQISSEVPQNLSASRPQDRQFILSSKKLLLSDSGFYLCAWSSTGNQPQHFGDGTRLSIL.

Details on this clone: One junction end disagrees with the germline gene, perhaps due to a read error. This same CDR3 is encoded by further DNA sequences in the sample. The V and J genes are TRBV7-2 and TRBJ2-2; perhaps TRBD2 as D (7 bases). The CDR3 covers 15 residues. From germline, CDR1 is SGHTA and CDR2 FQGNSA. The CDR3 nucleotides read TGCGCCAGCAGCCCCGAGGGGGGGCGGACCGGGGAGCTGTTTTTT. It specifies CASSPEGGRTGELFF.

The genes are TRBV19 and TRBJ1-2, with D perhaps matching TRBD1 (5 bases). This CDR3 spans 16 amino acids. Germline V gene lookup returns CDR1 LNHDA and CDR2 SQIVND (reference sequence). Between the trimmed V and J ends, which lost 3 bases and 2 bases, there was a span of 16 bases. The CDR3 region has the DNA TGTGCCAGTAGTATGGGGGGGAGAGGCTCCAACTATGGCTACACCTTC. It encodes CASSMGGRGSNYGYTF.

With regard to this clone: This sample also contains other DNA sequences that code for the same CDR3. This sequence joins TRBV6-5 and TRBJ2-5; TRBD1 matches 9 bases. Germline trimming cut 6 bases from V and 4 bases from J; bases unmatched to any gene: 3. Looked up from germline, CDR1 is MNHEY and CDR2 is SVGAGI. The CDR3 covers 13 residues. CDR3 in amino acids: CASRGQGRETQYF. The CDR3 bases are TGTGCCAGCAGGGGACAGGGTAGAGAGACCCAGTACTTC.

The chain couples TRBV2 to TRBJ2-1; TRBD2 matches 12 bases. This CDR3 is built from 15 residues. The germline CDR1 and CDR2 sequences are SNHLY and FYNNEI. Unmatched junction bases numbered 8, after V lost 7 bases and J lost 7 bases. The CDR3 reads CASKRTSGAVNEQFF. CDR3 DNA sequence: TGTGCCAGCAAAAGGACTAGCGGGGCCGTGAATGAGCAGTTCTTC.

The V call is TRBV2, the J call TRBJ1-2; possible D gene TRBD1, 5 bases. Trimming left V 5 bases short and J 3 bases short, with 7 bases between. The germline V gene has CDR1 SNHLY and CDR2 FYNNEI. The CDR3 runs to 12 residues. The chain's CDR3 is CASSTGYYGYTF. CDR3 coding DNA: TGTGCCAGCAGTACAGGATACTATGGCTACACCTTC.

The CDR3 coding sequence is TGTGCCACCAGCAGAGATCTGGCGGGCAATCAGCCCCAGCATTTT. Its protein product is CATSRDLAGNQPQHF. The chain combines TRBV15 with TRBJ1-5, with D unresolved. The CDR3 has 15 amino acids. V lost 0 bases and J 2 bases, leaving 8 bases between the germline ends. Germline loops: CDR1 LNHNV, CDR2 YYDKDF (reference sequence).